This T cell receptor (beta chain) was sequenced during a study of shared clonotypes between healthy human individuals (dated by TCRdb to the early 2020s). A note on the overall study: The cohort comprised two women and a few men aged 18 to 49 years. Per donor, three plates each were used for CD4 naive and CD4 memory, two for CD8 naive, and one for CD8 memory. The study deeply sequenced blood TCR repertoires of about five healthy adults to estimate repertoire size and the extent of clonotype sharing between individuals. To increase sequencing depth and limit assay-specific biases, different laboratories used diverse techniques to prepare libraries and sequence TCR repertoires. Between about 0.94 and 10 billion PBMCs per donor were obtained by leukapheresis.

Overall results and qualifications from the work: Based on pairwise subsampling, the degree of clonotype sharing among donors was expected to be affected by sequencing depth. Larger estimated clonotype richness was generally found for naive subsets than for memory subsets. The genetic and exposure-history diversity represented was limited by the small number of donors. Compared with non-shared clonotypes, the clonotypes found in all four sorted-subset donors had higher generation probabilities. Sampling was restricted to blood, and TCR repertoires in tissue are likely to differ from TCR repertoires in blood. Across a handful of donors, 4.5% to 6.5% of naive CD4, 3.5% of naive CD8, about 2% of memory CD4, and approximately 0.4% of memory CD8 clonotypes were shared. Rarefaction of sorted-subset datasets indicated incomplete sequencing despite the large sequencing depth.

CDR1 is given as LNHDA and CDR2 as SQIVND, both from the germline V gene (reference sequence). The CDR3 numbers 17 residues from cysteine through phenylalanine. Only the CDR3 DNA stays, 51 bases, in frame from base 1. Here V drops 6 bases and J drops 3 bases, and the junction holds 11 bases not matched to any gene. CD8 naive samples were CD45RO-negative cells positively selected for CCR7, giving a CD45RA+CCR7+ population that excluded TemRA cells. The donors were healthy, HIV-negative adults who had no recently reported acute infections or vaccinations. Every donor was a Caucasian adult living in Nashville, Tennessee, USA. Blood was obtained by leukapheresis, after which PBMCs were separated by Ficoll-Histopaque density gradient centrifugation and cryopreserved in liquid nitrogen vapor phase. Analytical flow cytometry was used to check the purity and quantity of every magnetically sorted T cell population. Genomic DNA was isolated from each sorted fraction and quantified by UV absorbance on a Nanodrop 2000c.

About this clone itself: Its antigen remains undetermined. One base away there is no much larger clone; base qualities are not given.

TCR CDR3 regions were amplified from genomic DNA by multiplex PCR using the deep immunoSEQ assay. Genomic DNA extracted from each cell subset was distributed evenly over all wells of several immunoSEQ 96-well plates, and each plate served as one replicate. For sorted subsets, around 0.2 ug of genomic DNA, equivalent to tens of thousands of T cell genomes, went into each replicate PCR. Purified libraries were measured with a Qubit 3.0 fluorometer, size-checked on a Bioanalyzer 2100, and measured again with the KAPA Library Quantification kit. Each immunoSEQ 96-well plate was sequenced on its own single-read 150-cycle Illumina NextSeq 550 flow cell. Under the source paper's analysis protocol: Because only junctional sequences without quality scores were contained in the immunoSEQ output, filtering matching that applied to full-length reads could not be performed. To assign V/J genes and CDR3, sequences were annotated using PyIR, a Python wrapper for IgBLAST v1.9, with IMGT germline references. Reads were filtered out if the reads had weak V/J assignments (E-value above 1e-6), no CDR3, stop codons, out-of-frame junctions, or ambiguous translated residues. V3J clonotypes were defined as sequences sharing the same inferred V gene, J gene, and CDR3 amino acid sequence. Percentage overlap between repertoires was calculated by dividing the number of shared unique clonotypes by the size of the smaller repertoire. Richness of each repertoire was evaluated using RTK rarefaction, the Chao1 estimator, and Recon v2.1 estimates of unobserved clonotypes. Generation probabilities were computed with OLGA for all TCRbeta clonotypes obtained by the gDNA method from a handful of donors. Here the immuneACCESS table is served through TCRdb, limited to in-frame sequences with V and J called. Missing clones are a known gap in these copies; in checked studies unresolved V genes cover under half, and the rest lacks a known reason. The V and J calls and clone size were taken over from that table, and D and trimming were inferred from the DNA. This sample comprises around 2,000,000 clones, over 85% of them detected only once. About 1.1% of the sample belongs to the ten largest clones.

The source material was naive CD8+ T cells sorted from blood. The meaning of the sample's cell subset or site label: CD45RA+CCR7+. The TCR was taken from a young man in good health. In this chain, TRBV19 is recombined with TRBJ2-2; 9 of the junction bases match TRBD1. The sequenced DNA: TGTGCCAGTAGACCAATTCAGGACAGGGGTCACACCGGGGAGCTGTTTTTT. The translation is CASRPIQDRGHTGELFF.